These 21 T cell receptor beta chains were sequenced from one sample in a study of T cells in Graves' hyperthyroidism and ophthalmopathy. TCR beta CDR3 sequences were amplified from RNA transcripts. The HTBI primer set was used in a first-round RT-PCR of the TCR CDR3. Via MiXCR, TCRdb re-called the multiplex PCR reads, giving one row per CDR3 protein. The data show about 680,000 distinct CDR3 sequences, around a third seen once. The sequencing sample was made of blood. Receptor source: a woman between 40 and 50 years old with Graves' hyperthyroidism.

This clonotype was detected a few times. The V and J genes are TRBV7-9 and TRBJ1-2, with 7 bases matching TRBD1. Germline loops: CDR1 SEHNR, CDR2 FQNEAQ (reference sequence). CDR3 length: 13 amino acids. V dropped 5 bases and J dropped 6; count of bases not matched to a gene: 6. Written as DNA, the CDR3 is TGTGCCAGCAGCCCCGGGACAGTGGATGGCTACACCTTC. This encodes CASSPGTVDGYTF.

The chain joins TRBV9 to TRBJ2-5; weak D call: TRBD1 (6 bases). Germline CDR1 is SGDLS and CDR2 is YYNGEE. V was clipped by 3 bases and J by 5 bases, with 17 bases between them. The CDR3 spans 15 residues. The CDR3 reads CASSGGDNHGETQYF. CDR3 in DNA: TGTGCCAGCAGCGGAGGGGACAACCATGGGGAGACCCAGTACTTC. Supplemented by reference TRBV9 and TRBJ2-5, the full variable domain reads DSGVTQTPKHLITATGQRVTLRCSPRSGDLSVYWYQQSLDQGLQFLIQYYNGEERAKGNILERFSAQQFPDLHSELNLSSLELGDSALYFCASSGGDNHGETQYFGPGTRLLVL.

CDR3 nucleotides: TGTGCCAGCAGTTACTACAGGGGATACGAGCAGTACTTC. This sequence encodes CASSYYRGYEQYF. The chain joins TRBV2 to TRBJ2-7, with TRBD1 identical over 7 bases. The CDR3 is made up of 13 amino acids. In germline, CDR1 is SNHLY, CDR2 FYNNEI. Trimming took 5 bases from V and 4 from J; bases not matched to a gene: 5.

The rearrangement joins TRBV7-2 to TRBJ2-7, with D perhaps TRBD1 (6 bases). Trimming cost V 3 bases and J 3 bases, with 9 bases left between them. The CDR3 has 13 residues. CDR1 is SGHTA, CDR2 FQGNSA, per germline. CDR3 DNA: TGTGCCAGCAGCTTTACAGGGTACTACGAGCAGTACTTC. Amino acids: CASSFTGYYEQYF.

The sample holds one count of this clonotype. The chain uses TRBV9 and TRBJ2-5; D possibly uses TRBD1 or TRBD2 (5 bases each). This CDR3 contains 15 residues. Trimming removed 4 bases from V and 5 bases from J, with 18 bases in between. Germline V gene data show CDR1 as SGDLS and CDR2 as YYNGEE. The CDR3 protein is CASSSGPGAGETQYF. In DNA, the CDR3 is TGTGCCAGCAGCTCGGGGCCCGGAGCCGGGGAGACCCAGTACTTC. The variable domain in full, completed from reference TRBV9 and TRBJ2-5, reads DSGVTQTPKHLITATGQRVTLRCSPRSGDLSVYWYQQSLDQGLQFLIQYYNGEERAKGNILERFSAQQFPDLHSELNLSSLELGDSALYFCASSSGPGAGETQYFGPGTRLLVL.

This rearrangement joins TRBV14 to TRBJ2-7; 7 nucleotides agree with TRBD1. Trimming cost V 0 bases and J 2 bases; bases outside gene matches: 19. Per the germline V gene, CDR1 is SGHDN and CDR2 is FVKESK. The CDR3 sequence is 20 residues long. The CDR3 bases are TGTGCCAGCAGCCAAGATAGCCCCCGCTCCTGGACAGGCGCTCCCTACGAGCAGTACTTC. Its translation: CASSQDSPRSWTGAPYEQYF.

As concerns this clonotype: This may arise from a read error, as a much more abundant clone is one base away. V gene TRBV10-2 combines with J gene TRBJ2-2; D is perhaps TRBD2 (6 bases). CDR1 is WSHSY and CDR2 is SAAADI in the germline V gene. The CDR3 length is 13 residues. The CDR3 sequence is CAGSEVVGGELFF. The CDR3 bases are TGCGCCGGCAGTGAGGTGGTTGGCGGGGAGCTTTTTTTT.

This sequence joins TRBV13 and TRBJ2-7, with D perhaps TRBD2 (6 bases). The CDR3 has 15 residues. Germline CDR1 is PRHDT and CDR2 is FYEKMQ (reference sequence). The V gene lost 4 bases and the J gene lost 2 bases, with 15 bases spanning the gap. As DNA, the CDR3 is TGTGCCAGCAGCTCTATTGGCGGGGCGGCCTACGAGCAGTACTTC. Its translation is CASSSIGGAAYEQYF.

This sequence joins TRBV4-3 and TRBJ1-1; no reliable D call. CDR3 length: 16 amino acids. Trimming removed 4 bases from V and 3 bases from J, with 18 bases in between. The V gene's germline CDR1 is LGHNA and CDR2 YSLEER. CDR3 protein: CASSRIHRGWDTEAFF. The CDR3 coding sequence is TGCGCCAGCAGCCGAATCCACAGAGGCTGGGACACTGAAGCTTTCTTT.

Many counts were recorded for this clonotype. This rearrangement joins TRBV5-4 to TRBJ1-3, with D possibly TRBD1 on 5 matching bases. V lost 4 bases to trimming and J lost 3 bases, with 8 bases between them. Per germline, CDR1 SGHNT and CDR2 YYREEE (reference sequence). This CDR3 comprises 13 residues. The CDR3 nucleotides read TGTGCCAGCAGCAGGGACCGTGGAAACACCATATATTTT. Its translation: CASSRDRGNTIYF.

The chain has TRBV4-1 and TRBJ1-1; 10 bases agree with TRBD1. The germline CDR1 and CDR2 sequences are MGHRA and YSYEKL. The CDR3 has 13 residues. The J segment lost 11 bases and the V segment lost 0 bases, leaving 3 bases of the junction unmatched. Written as DNA, the CDR3 is TGCGCCAGCAGCCAAGAGACAGGGGGCTCGGCTTTCTTT. Residues: CASSQETGGSAFF.

This clonotype was seen a few times. The junction departs from the called germline gene at one end, perhaps through a read error. V is TRBV7-9 and J is TRBJ2-2, with 9 bases matching TRBD2. CDR1 and CDR2 (germline): SEHNR, FQNEAQ (reference sequence). The CDR3 extends over 15 amino acids. The CDR3 is CASSLAGPPTGELFF. For the CDR3, the DNA is TGCGCCAGCAGCCTAGCGGGACCGCCGACAGGGGAGCTGTTTTTT.

Only a few counts were recorded for this clonotype. This sequence joins TRBV7-8 and TRBJ2-2; TRBD1 aligns across 7 bases. Losses at the gene ends were 7 bases for V and 6 bases for J; bases not matched to a gene: 2. The CDR3 sequence is 12 residues long. The germline V gene has CDR1 SGHVS and CDR2 FQNEAQ. The CDR3: CASTTGAGELFF. CDR3 in DNA: TGTGCCAGCACCACAGGGGCCGGGGAGCTGTTTTTT.

The chain links TRBV2 to TRBJ2-5; 10 bases fit TRBD2. CDR3 length: 15 amino acids. The ends lost 2 bases at V and 7 bases at J; junction bases unmatched: 7. The germline gives CDR1 SNHLY, CDR2 FYNNEI. The chain's CDR3 is CASSEPSGGLRTQYF. The DNA for the CDR3 is TGTGCCAGCAGTGAACCTAGCGGGGGCCTTAGGACCCAGTACTTC.

This clonotype appeared many times. The chain has TRBV4-3 and TRBJ1-2; TRBD1 might be the D (5 bases). This CDR3 is 15 amino acids long. The germline V gene has CDR1 LGHNA and CDR2 YSLEER. Trimming removed 0 bases at V and 4 bases at J, with 12 bases between. This chain's CDR3 is CASSQDVGRAYGYTF. The CDR3 DNA is TGCGCCAGCAGCCAAGATGTGGGGCGGGCCTATGGCTACACCTTC.

The chain is built from TRBV6-6 and TRBJ2-7, with TRBD2 as a possible D gene (5 bases). The CDR3 runs to 13 residues. The germline V gene has CDR1 MNHNY and CDR2 SVGAGI (reference sequence). The ends were cut back, 6 bases at V and 5 bases at J, with 14 bases in the middle. The CDR3 region is CASRIGLGDEQYF. CDR3 bases: TGTGCCAGCAGAATAGGACTCGGCGACGAGCAGTACTTC.

This sequence joins TRBV2 and TRBJ2-5; D perhaps matches TRBD2 (6 bases). CDR1 is SNHLY and CDR2 is FYNNEI in the germline V gene. The CDR3 is made up of 12 amino acids. This CDR3 reads CAPGRRQETQYF. In nucleotides, the CDR3 is TGTGCGCCTGGGAGGCGCCAAGAGACCCAGTACTTC. Full variable domain (remainder filled in from reference TRBV2 and TRBJ2-5): EPEVTQTPSHQVTQMGQEVILRCVPISNHLYFYWYRQILGQKVEFLVSFYNNEISEKSEIFDDQFSVERPDGSNFTLKIRSTKLEDSAMYFCAPGRRQETQYFGPGTRLLVL.

The chain combines TRBV10-3 with TRBJ1-2, with unresolved D. Germline V gives CDR1 ENHRY, CDR2 SYGVKD. The V gene lost 10 bases and the J gene lost 8 bases, with 20 bases spanning the gap. The CDR3 is 13 residues long. The CDR3 nucleotides read TGTGCCACCCTTTCCCCCCAGACAAACGGCTACACCTTC. Encoded protein: CATLSPQTNGYTF.

This clonotype was seen ten or more times. The DNA of the CDR3 is TGCAGCGCCACTTCCCCCAACTATGGCTACACCTTC. It specifies CSATSPNYGYTF. This chain uses TRBV29-1 with TRBJ1-2; D remains unclear. Germline V lookup: CDR1 SQVTM, CDR2 ANQGSEA. The length of the CDR3 is 12 residues. V dropped 7 bases and J dropped 2 bases, with 11 bases sitting between them.

This clonotype occurred a few times. The rearrangement links TRBV7-2 to TRBJ2-5; 7 bases agree with TRBD2. V lost 4 bases, J lost 4 bases, and 15 bases stayed unmatched. The CDR3 is 17 residues long. CDR1 SGHTA and CDR2 FQGNSA come from the germline V gene. CDR3 sequence reads: CASSSLRWDYIGETQYF. CDR3 coding DNA: TGTGCCAGCAGCTCCCTCCGCTGGGACTATATCGGAGAGACCCAGTACTTC. Filled out from reference TRBV7-2 and TRBJ2-5, the complete variable domain reads GAGVSQSPSNKVTEKGKDVELRCDPISGHTALYWYRQSLGQGLEFLIYFQGNSAPDKSGLPSDRFSAERTGGSVSTLTIQRTQQEDSAVYLCASSSLRWDYIGETQYFGPGTRLLVL.

This clonotype was counted a single time. The CDR3 DNA reads TGTGCCAGCAGTGCAGGGACTAGCGAGGCAGATACGCAGTATTTT. Translated, it gives CASSAGTSEADTQYF. This chain connects TRBV12-3 or TRBV12-4 to TRBJ2-3; 10 bases match TRBD2. There are 15 residues in the CDR3. With 5 bases clipped from V and 4 bases from J, the junction kept 6 bases outside the gene matches.